One and the same sample provided the 13 T cell receptor beta chains below, sequenced in a study of control samples from healthy donors and cancer patients (dated by TCRdb to 2019 to 2021). Library preparation employed the immunoSEQ multiplex PCR assay. Not all clones reach the TCRdb copy of this immuneACCESS table, which keeps in-frame sequences only. Checked studies attribute under half of the gap to unresolved V genes and leave the rest unexplained. The table for this sample lists 150,000 to 180,000 clones; just under 95% of them were counted only once. The top ten clones comprise 5.7% of the sample. The sample consisted of blood. The receptors were gathered from a man between 40 and 49 years old in good health.

This clone was recorded once. V usage is TRBV6-5 and J usage is TRBJ1-1; D is unclear. Germline CDR1 is MNHEY and CDR2 is SVGAGI. CDR3 length: 13 amino acids. Trimming cost V 2 bases and J 0 bases, with 4 bases left between them. CDR3: CASSYNMNTEAFF. CDR3 bases: TGTGCCAGCAGTTACAACATGAACACTGAAGCTTTCTTT.

This chain links TRBV15 with TRBJ1-2; D not certain. Trimming removed 0 bases from V and 2 bases from J, with 7 bases in between. The germline CDR1 and CDR2 sequences are LNHNV and YYDKDF (reference sequence). The CDR3 runs to 14 residues. CDR3 loop: CATSREPLNYGYTF. CDR3 nucleotides: TGTGCCACCAGCAGAGAGCCCCTGAACTATGGCTACACCTTC. Combining the CDR3 with reference TRBV15 and TRBJ1-2 gives the whole variable domain DAMVIQNPRYQVTQFGKPVTLSCSQTLNHNVMYWYQQKSSQAPKLLFHYYDKDFNNEADTPDNFQSRRPNTSFCFLDIRSPGLGDTAMYLCATSREPLNYGYTFGSGTRLTVV.

The chain has TRBV5-1 and TRBJ1-6; a possible D gene is TRBD1 (5 bases). The V gene's germline CDR1 is SGHRS and CDR2 YFSETQ. The CDR3 runs 15 residues. Trimming took off 2 bases at V and 1 base at J, with 7 bases between the two ends. CDR3 in amino acids: CASSLRGSYNSPLHF. Here the CDR3 DNA reads TGCGCCAGCAGCTTAAGGGGATCCTATAATTCACCCCTCCACTTT.

The V and J genes are TRBV28 and TRBJ1-4, with no clear D. CDR3 size: 13 residues. The germline V gene has CDR1 MDHEN and CDR2 SYDVKM. V gave up 5 bases and J gave up 7 bases, with 11 bases separating them. The CDR3 coding sequence is TGTGCCAGCAGTAGAGGAGGAGGTGAAAAACTGTTTTTT. Its protein product is CASSRGGGEKLFF.

The chain employs TRBV18 and TRBJ2-7, with a tentative D call TRBD1 (5 bases). There are 14 residues in the CDR3. V was shortened by 2 bases and J by 3 bases, with 11 bases between the two germline ends. Germline lookup yields CDR1 KGHSH and CDR2 LQKENI. CDR3 nucleotide sequence: TGTGCCAGCTCACCATCGGACAAGAGCTACGAGCAGTACTTC. Its translation is CASSPSDKSYEQYF.

The chain carries TRBV5-8 and TRBJ1-2, with D unresolved. The CDR3 length is 15 residues. CDR1 and CDR2 (germline): SGHTS, YDEGEE. The V end lost 4 bases, the J end lost 4 bases, and 17 bases lay between the germline ends. The CDR3 spells CASSPGGRIRYGYTF. The CDR3 DNA is TGTGCCAGCAGCCCTGGAGGACGGATTCGCTATGGCTACACCTTC.

The chain couples TRBV7-2 to TRBJ2-2; 9 nucleotides agree with TRBD1. The germline V gene encodes CDR1 SGHTA and CDR2 FQGNSA. With 6 bases clipped from V and 0 bases from J, the junction kept 8 bases outside the gene matches. The CDR3 is 17 amino acids. The DNA of the CDR3 is TGTGCCAGCAGACCGACAGGGGGAACCGCGAACACCGGGGAGCTGTTTTTT. Translating it yields CASRPTGGTANTGELFF. The whole variable domain, filled in from reference TRBV7-2 and TRBJ2-2, reads GAGVSQSPSNKVTEKGKDVELRCDPISGHTALYWYRQSLGQGLEFLIYFQGNSAPDKSGLPSDRFSAERTGGSVSTLTIQRTQQEDSAVYLCASRPTGGTANTGELFFGEGSRLTVL.

The chain employs TRBV28 and TRBJ2-7; 10 positions agree with TRBD2. Germline lookup yields CDR1 MDHEN and CDR2 SYDVKM. The V segment lost 1 base and the J segment 1 base; nucleotides outside the gene matches: 4. The CDR3 consists of 16 residues. The CDR3 region has the DNA TGTGCCAGCAGTTTATCCGGACTAGCGGCTTCCTACGAGCAGTACTTC. It encodes CASSLSGLAASYEQYF. Full variable domain (missing parts from reference TRBV28 and TRBJ2-7): DVKVTQSSRYLVKRTGEKVFLECVQDMDHENMFWYRQDPGLGLRLIYFSYDVKMKEKGDIPEGYSVSREKKERFSLILESASTNQTSMYLCASSLSGLAASYEQYFGPGTRLTVT.

The CDR3 DNA reads as TGCGCCAGCACAGGGTACTCGAGTTATGGCTACACCTTC. It codes for CASTGYSSYGYTF. The V gene is TRBV5-1, the J gene TRBJ1-2; tentatively, D is TRBD1 (5 bases). The CDR3 runs to 13 residues. Germline V gene lookup returns CDR1 SGHRS and CDR2 YFSETQ. The V end was cut by 6 bases, the J end by 5 bases, with 14 bases between.

In this sample, this clone turned up once. This chain joins TRBV7-9 and TRBJ2-7; 7 bases map to TRBD2. Trimming removed 5 bases from V and 2 bases from J; junction bases left unmatched: 6. Germline values: CDR1 SEHNR, CDR2 FQNEAQ (reference sequence). CDR3 length: 14 amino acids. The DNA of the CDR3 is TGTGCCAGCAGCCCACCGGGGGGTCCCTACGAGCAGTACTTC. Translating gives CASSPPGGPYEQYF. Complete variable domain (other parts from reference TRBV7-9 and TRBJ2-7): DTGVSQNPRHKITKRGQNVTFRCDPISEHNRLYWYRQTLGQGPEFLTYFQNEAQLEKSRLLSDRFSAERPKGSFSTLEIQRTEQGDSAMYLCASSPPGGPYEQYFGPGTRLTVT.

V gene TRBV28 combines with J gene TRBJ1-6; D is unresolved. CDR3 length equals 13 residues. CDR1 and CDR2 from the germline V gene are MDHEN and SYDVKM. The V and J ends lost 5 bases and 8 bases respectively, with 10 bases between them. The CDR3 DNA follows: TGTGCCAGCAGTCCCCGACACTATTCACCCCTCCACTTT. Its protein is CASSPRHYSPLHF.

The chain employs TRBV25-1 and TRBJ1-6; D perhaps matches TRBD1 (6 bases). CDR1 is MGHDK and CDR2 is SYGVNS in the germline V gene. Trimming removed 6 bases from V and 7 bases from J, with 16 bases in between. The length of the CDR3 is 15 residues. The CDR3 DNA reads TGTGCCAGCAGGGGGGTGGGGCAGGGGAATTCACCCCTCCACTTT. Amino acids: CASRGVGQGNSPLHF.

The chain combines TRBV24-1 with TRBJ2-3; 8 nucleotides align to TRBD1. Germline trimming cut 3 bases from V and 4 bases from J; bases unmatched to any gene: 8. CDR1 is KGHDR and CDR2 is SFDVKD in the germline V gene. CDR3 length equals 16 residues. DNA of the CDR3: TGTGCCACCAGTGATCCAACCGGGACAGGAGCAGATACGCAGTATTTT. Translation gives CATSDPTGTGADTQYF.